These 9 T cell receptor beta chains originate from one sample sequenced in a study of memory CD4+ T cells and cytomegalovirus serostatus. Single viable CD3+CD4+CD8-CD45RO+ cells were sorted as the memory CD4+ T cells. The repertoire was sequenced with immunoSEQ multiplex PCR; TCRdb's copy has only in-frame clones and lacks some. The sample holds around 50,000 clones, roughly three quarters seen once. The sequenced sample consisted of memory CD4+ T cells from blood. These TCRs come from an adult in good health and CMV-seronegative.

This clone was counted a few times. V usage is TRBV30 and J usage is TRBJ1-3; TRBD1 matches 8 bases. The V segment lost 6 bases and the J segment 2 bases; nucleotides outside the gene matches: 3. The CDR3 consists of 13 residues. Per the germline V gene, CDR1 is GTSNPN and CDR2 is SVGIG (reference sequence). CDR3 loop: CACQTGAGNTIYF. The DNA of the CDR3 is TGTGCCTGCCAGACAGGGGCTGGAAACACCATATATTTT.

In this sample, this clone turned up once. The J gene is TRBJ1-2, the V gene TRBV30; 8 nucleotides agree with TRBD1. V lost 5 bases and J lost 4; bases outside the gene matches: 6. Germline values: CDR1 GTSNPN, CDR2 SVGIG (reference sequence). This CDR3 has 13 amino acids. CDR3 sequence (DNA): TGTGCCTGGGGCCGGGACAGGCCCTATGGCTACACCTTC. This sequence encodes CAWGRDRPYGYTF.

This clone showed up just a few times. The CDR3 DNA sequence: TGTGCCAGCAGTCCGGGCGGGGGCGGCGGCAATCAGCCCCAGCATTTT. As protein: CASSPGGGGGNQPQHF. V is TRBV11-2 and J is TRBJ1-5; TRBD1 is a possible D gene (6 bases). The CDR3 consists of 16 residues. Germline V gene data show CDR1 as SGHAT and CDR2 as FQNNGV. Trimming pared 6 bases from V and 2 bases from J, leaving 17 bases between.

The chain is built from TRBV6-5 and TRBJ2-7; D assignment may be TRBD1 or TRBD2 (5 bases each). The germline V gene encodes CDR1 MNHEY and CDR2 SVGAGI. The CDR3 runs to 11 residues. V was clipped by 8 bases and J by 3 bases, with 8 bases between them. The CDR3 loop reads CASGAGYEQYF. Here the CDR3 DNA reads TGTGCCAGCGGGGCGGGCTACGAGCAGTACTTC.

The V call is TRBV28, the J call TRBJ2-3; 7 positions match TRBD2. The V gene end was trimmed by 2 bases and the J gene end by 6 bases; junction bases not matched to a gene: 5. The CDR3 runs 14 residues. CDR1 is MDHEN and CDR2 is SYDVKM in the germline V gene. The CDR3 DNA is TGTGCCAGCAGTTTACCACTCGGGGGGGATACGCAGTATTTT. Translated, it gives CASSLPLGGDTQYF.

This clone was counted once. The genes are TRBV6-5 and TRBJ1-5, with D maybe TRBD1 (5 bases). Germline V gene lookup returns CDR1 MNHEY and CDR2 SVGAGI. V was trimmed by 6 bases and J by 5 bases, leaving 14 bases between them. The CDR3 contains 14 residues. The CDR3 nucleotides read TGTGCCAGCAGACAGTCTGGGGGTGATCAGCCCCAGCATTTT. Amino acid sequence: CASRQSGGDQPQHF.

DNA for the CDR3: TGTGCCACCAGCAGCTGGGTGGTGGGGGACACAGATACGCAGTATTTT. It encodes CATSSWVVGDTDTQYF. V and J are TRBV15 and TRBJ2-3; tentatively, D is TRBD1 or TRBD2 (5 bases each). Trimming removed 3 bases at V and 2 bases at J, with 15 bases between. The CDR3 contains 16 residues. CDR1 is LNHNV, CDR2 YYDKDF, per germline (reference sequence).

The J gene is TRBJ1-2, the V gene TRBV15; a weak D match, TRBD1 (5 bases). V was trimmed by 2 bases and J by 5 bases, leaving 15 bases between them. The CDR3 consists of 15 residues. Germline lookup yields CDR1 LNHNV and CDR2 YYDKDF (reference sequence). CDR3 sequence: CATSRQYPDSYGYTF. Here the CDR3 DNA reads TGTGCCACCAGCAGACAATACCCCGACAGTTATGGCTACACCTTC.

V and J are TRBV5-8 and TRBJ2-7; TRBD1 matches at 8 bases. CDR3 length: 13 residues. From germline, CDR1 is SGHTS and CDR2 YDEGEE. V shed 4 bases, J shed 7 bases, and the junction held 7 bases outside the gene matches. The CDR3, as DNA: TGTGCCAGCAGCCTCGACAGGGGACGGGAGCAGTACTTC. Translating gives CASSLDRGREQYF.